Shown below are 21 T cell receptor beta chains from a single sample sequenced in a study of T cell changes during pregnancy in multiple sclerosis. Generated by immunoSEQ multiplex PCR, the TCRdb table keeps only in-frame clones and is missing some. The repertoire consists of around 77,000 clones, with 90% to 95% occurring once and the leading ten covering roughly 0.7%. Material: peripheral blood, obtained in the third trimester of pregnancy. The source is a female donor in good health, enrolled as a control in a pregnancy study.

This rearrangement joins TRBV15 to TRBJ2-5, with 8 bases matching TRBD1. Per germline, CDR1 LNHNV and CDR2 YYDKDF (reference sequence). CDR3 length: 14 amino acids. With 3 bases clipped from V and 5 bases from J, the junction kept 5 bases outside the gene matches. The CDR3 here is CATSRAGGGETQYF. The CDR3 DNA sequence: TGTGCCACCAGCAGGGCAGGGGGCGGGGAGACCCAGTACTTC.

The chain joins TRBV20-1 to TRBJ2-5; D is possibly TRBD2 (6 bases). Germline V lookup: CDR1 DFQATT, CDR2 SNEGSKA (reference sequence). Trimming removed 3 bases at V and 12 bases at J, with 8 bases between. This CDR3 contains 9 residues. The CDR3 loop reads CSASEREYF. The CDR3 bases are TGCAGTGCTAGCGAGCGGGAGTACTTC.

The chain employs TRBV5-1 and TRBJ1-4; 7 nucleotides match TRBD1. J was trimmed by 6 bases and V by 3 bases; bases with no gene match: 5. Germline assignment: CDR1 SGHRS and CDR2 YFSETQ. The CDR3 is made up of 14 amino acids. CDR3 protein: CASSSQGTDEKLFF. As DNA, the CDR3 is TGCGCCAGCAGCTCACAGGGGACGGATGAAAAACTGTTTTTT.

In this sample, this clone turned up a few times. The genes are TRBV19 and TRBJ1-1, with 7 bases fitting TRBD1. Germline assignment: CDR1 LNHDA and CDR2 SQIVND (reference sequence). V trimming: 6 bases; J trimming: 5 bases; junction bases outside the gene matches: 12. The CDR3 sequence is 15 residues long. The CDR3 DNA is TGTGCCAGTAGACGAGACTCAGGGGGTGATACTGAAGCTTTCTTT. Its translation is CASRRDSGGDTEAFF.

The chain carries TRBV27 and TRBJ1-1; 7 bases match TRBD1. Germline CDR1 is MNHEY and CDR2 is SMNVEV (reference sequence). V trimming: 4 bases; J trimming: 0 bases; junction bases outside the gene matches: 11. This CDR3 spans 17 amino acids. The DNA for the CDR3 is TGTGCCAGCAGTTGGAACAGGGGCGCCCTTTTGAACACTGAAGCTTTCTTT. Its protein is CASSWNRGALLNTEAFF.

This clone has just one count. This chain links TRBV7-2 with TRBJ2-1, with 9 bases lining up with TRBD2. V lost 1 base and J lost 9; bases outside the gene matches: 7. Germline V CDR1 and CDR2: SGHTA, FQGNSA. This CDR3 spans 15 amino acids. The CDR3 bases are TGTGCCAGCAGCTTAGGTGGTAGCGGGAGCGGTGAGCAGTTCTTC. Translated: CASSLGGSGSGEQFF.

The chain joins TRBV7-2 to TRBJ2-7, with 9 bases aligning to TRBD2. The CDR3 totals 19 residues. V shed 5 bases and J 3 bases; nucleotides not matched to a gene: 20. The germline CDR1 and CDR2 sequences are SGHTA and FQGNSA. The CDR3 protein is CASSLHAGGGTSGFYEQYF. The CDR3 region has the DNA TGTGCCAGCAGCCTCCACGCGGGGGGAGGAACTAGCGGGTTCTACGAGCAGTACTTC.

This chain links TRBV7-8 with TRBJ2-3, with D perhaps TRBD2 (6 bases). The CDR3 length is 17 residues. V was clipped by 4 bases and J by 0 bases, with 17 bases between them. Germline V lookup: CDR1 SGHVS, CDR2 FQNEAQ. The CDR3 spells CASSSADTGTSTDTQYF. In DNA form, the CDR3 reads TGTGCCAGCAGCTCTGCCGACACCGGGACTAGCACAGATACGCAGTATTTT. Full variable domain (missing parts from reference TRBV7-8 and TRBJ2-3): GAGVSQSPRYKVAKRGQDVALRCDPISGHVSLFWYQQALGQGPEFLTYFQNEAQLDKSGLPSDRFFAERPEGSVSTLKIQRTQQEDSAVYLCASSSADTGTSTDTQYFGPGTRLTVL.

The chain combines TRBV7-6 with TRBJ1-5; perhaps TRBD1 as D (6 bases). Germline V gene lookup returns CDR1 SGHVS and CDR2 FNYEAQ. The CDR3 sequence is 13 residues long. V lost 1 base to trimming and J lost 10 bases, with 11 bases between them. The DNA of the CDR3 is TGTGCCAGCAGCTTAGACAGGGAGGGCCCCCAGCATTTT. Translated, it gives CASSLDREGPQHF. The full variable domain, in which reference TRBV7-6 and TRBJ1-5 provide the parts outside the CDR3, is GAGVSQSPRYKVTKRGQDVALRCDPISGHVSLYWYRQALGQGPEFLTYFNYEAQQDKSGLPNDRFSAERPEGSISTLTIQRTEQRDSAMYRCASSLDREGPQHFGDGTRLSIL.

The chain links TRBV25-1 to TRBJ2-5, with unresolved D. Trimming pared 0 bases from V and 5 bases from J, leaving 7 bases between. The CDR3 runs 13 residues. In germline, CDR1 is MGHDK, CDR2 SYGVNS. In nucleotides, the CDR3 is TGTGCCAGCAGTGAATATGCCCGGGAGACCCAGTACTTC. This translates into CASSEYARETQYF.

This chain uses TRBV15 with TRBJ1-5, with 8 positions matching TRBD1. The ends lost 3 bases at V and 7 bases at J; junction bases unmatched: 5. The germline gives CDR1 LNHNV, CDR2 YYDKDF (reference sequence). The CDR3 runs to 14 residues. CDR3 sequence (DNA): TGTGCCACCAGCAGGGACAGGGCAGGACAGCCCCAGCATTTT. It codes for CATSRDRAGQPQHF.

The chain links TRBV6-1 to TRBJ2-5, with TRBD1 identical over 9 bases. V was clipped by 2 bases and J by 2 bases; unmatched bases: 6. The CDR3 runs 16 residues. CDR1 is MNHNS, CDR2 SASEGT, per germline. This CDR3 is CASSEKGTGSQETQYF. DNA for the CDR3: TGTGCCAGCAGTGAAAAGGGGACAGGGTCACAAGAGACCCAGTACTTC.

This rearrangement joins TRBV7-9 to TRBJ1-5, with 9 bases identical to TRBD1. There are 18 residues in the CDR3. Per germline, CDR1 SEHNR and CDR2 FQNEAQ (reference sequence). V trimming: 0 bases; J trimming: 2 bases; junction bases outside the gene matches: 8. CDR3 nucleotides: TGTGCCAGCAGCTTAGCGGCGTCGAGGACAGGGGGCAATCAGCCCCAGCATTTT. Protein product: CASSLAASRTGGNQPQHF.

This chain connects TRBV9 to TRBJ2-1; 8 nucleotides align to TRBD1. CDR1 is SGDLS and CDR2 is YYNGEE in the germline V gene. V lost 6 bases and J lost 8; bases outside the gene matches: 10. There are 14 residues in the CDR3. The CDR3 is CASTAGRGLDEQFF. CDR3 nucleotide sequence: TGTGCCAGCACCGCCGGCAGGGGGCTTGATGAGCAGTTCTTC.

The chain uses TRBV18 and TRBJ2-7; perhaps TRBD2 as D (6 bases). The CDR3 has 13 residues. Germline CDR1 and CDR2: KGHSH and LQKENI. The V gene lost 3 bases and the J gene lost 2 bases, with 8 bases spanning the gap. This CDR3 is CASSPGRTYEQYF. DNA for the CDR3: TGTGCCAGCTCACCGGGGAGGACCTACGAGCAGTACTTC. Filled out from reference TRBV18 and TRBJ2-7, the complete variable domain reads NAGVMQNPRHLVRRRGQEARLRCSPMKGHSHVYWYRQLPEEGLKFMVYLQKENIIDESGMPKERFSAEFPKEGPSILRIQQVVRGDSAAYFCASSPGRTYEQYFGPGTRLTVT.

For the CDR3, the DNA is TGTGCCAGTAGTACCAGGACAGGGGCCTACGAGCAGTACTTC. Its protein is CASSTRTGAYEQYF. The chain links TRBV19 to TRBJ2-7; 9 nucleotides align to TRBD1. This CDR3 is 14 amino acids long. Unmatched junction bases numbered 3, after V lost 4 bases and J lost 2 bases. Germline CDR1 is LNHDA and CDR2 is SQIVND (reference sequence).

The rearrangement links TRBV6-5 to TRBJ1-5; the match to TRBD1 covers 10 bases. Germline V gene lookup returns CDR1 MNHEY and CDR2 SVGAGI. The CDR3 extends over 14 amino acids. Trimming at V came to 6 bases and at J to 7 bases, leaving 6 bases not matched to a gene. Written as DNA, the CDR3 is TGTGCCAGCAGACGACAGGGGGCTCGGCAGCCCCAGCATTTT. Translated, it gives CASRRQGARQPQHF.

The chain links TRBV10-1 to TRBJ2-7; 10 bases agree with TRBD1. This CDR3 has 15 amino acids. The germline V gene has CDR1 WNHNN and CDR2 SYGVQD (reference sequence). V trimming: 6 bases; J trimming: 3 bases; junction bases outside the gene matches: 8. CDR3 amino acids: CASSYDRGRSYEQYF. The CDR3 nucleotides are TGCGCCAGCAGCTATGACAGGGGGCGAAGCTACGAGCAGTACTTC.

The CDR3 DNA sequence: TGTGCCAGCAGCCTCCGGGACTCGGTCTACGAGCAGTACTTC. This translates into CASSLRDSVYEQYF. The chain combines TRBV7-9 with TRBJ2-7, with D perhaps TRBD2 (6 bases). The CDR3 is 14 amino acids. Germline lookup yields CDR1 SEHNR and CDR2 FQNEAQ (reference sequence). The V end was cut by 5 bases, the J end by 3 bases, with 14 bases between.

The chain joins TRBV18 to TRBJ2-7; the match to TRBD1 covers 7 bases. Per germline, CDR1 KGHSH and CDR2 LQKENI. V dropped 6 bases and J dropped 4; count of bases not matched to a gene: 12. The CDR3 covers 15 residues. The CDR3 loop is CASSRQTGSNYEQYF. For the CDR3, the DNA is TGTGCCAGCTCTCGCCAGACAGGGAGTAATTACGAGCAGTACTTC. Supplemented by reference TRBV18 and TRBJ2-7, the full variable domain reads NAGVMQNPRHLVRRRGQEARLRCSPMKGHSHVYWYRQLPEEGLKFMVYLQKENIIDESGMPKERFSAEFPKEGPSILRIQQVVRGDSAAYFCASSRQTGSNYEQYFGPGTRLTVT.

The chain carries TRBV14 and TRBJ2-5; 9 positions agree with TRBD1. CDR3 length: 15 residues. V dropped 3 bases and J dropped 5; count of bases not matched to a gene: 7. CDR1 is SGHDN, CDR2 FVKESK, per germline. The CDR3 sequence: CASSQLTGGRETQYF. CDR3 DNA: TGTGCCAGCAGCCAGTTAACAGGGGGCCGGGAGACCCAGTACTTC.